The 32 T cell receptor beta chains below come from one sample, sequenced in a study of T cell repertoires in cytomegalovirus infection. TCRdb used MiXCR to reprocess the reads, holding one entry per CDR3 protein. The sample comprises about 920,000 distinct CDR3 sequences, 30% to 40% of which are singletons, and more than 13% rests with the top ten. Antigens of these TCRs are unknown. Sample: cultured CD8+ T cells from PBMCs, taken from culture after CMV antigen stimulation. Receptors were obtained from a human donor in good health (CMV status not recorded). Some clones in this sample may be carry-over from other donors' samples.

This clonotype has at least ten counts. V usage is TRBV7-9 and J usage is TRBJ2-7; the match to TRBD1 covers 9 bases. The V segment lost 6 bases and the J segment 4 bases; nucleotides outside the gene matches: 10. Germline V lookup: CDR1 SEHNR, CDR2 FQNEAQ (reference sequence). The CDR3 has 15 amino acids. As DNA, the CDR3 is TGTGCCAGCAGGGGGTTCGGGACAGGGTTATACGAGCAGTACTTC. This sequence encodes CASRGFGTGLYEQYF.

The chain uses TRBV28 and TRBJ2-2, with a tentative D call TRBD1 (6 bases). Germline loops: CDR1 MDHEN, CDR2 SYDVKM. The CDR3 is 18 amino acids. V was clipped by 6 bases and J by 7 bases, with 27 bases between them. CDR3 DNA sequence: TGTGCCAGCAGAGACCTACCGGGACACCCAAGTACTAACGGGGAGCTGTTTTTT. Translation: CASRDLPGHPSTNGELFF.

This clonotype was detected only a few times. This rearrangement joins TRBV27 to TRBJ1-2, with 12 bases aligning to TRBD1. The junction had 6 bases not matched to a gene; V was cut back by 5 bases and J by 8 bases. Germline lookup yields CDR1 MNHEY and CDR2 SMNVEV (reference sequence). This CDR3 region has 14 residues. This chain's CDR3 is CASSLRDRGQGYTF. The CDR3 DNA reads as TGTGCCAGCAGTCTACGGGACAGGGGGCAAGGCTACACCTTC.

This clonotype came up a few times. The CDR3 DNA sequence: TGTGCCAGCAGTTCGGGACAGGGCGACTACGAGCAGTACTTC. This encodes CASSSGQGDYEQYF. V gene TRBV27 combines with J gene TRBJ2-7; 9 bases agree with TRBD1. V shed 4 bases and J 3 bases; nucleotides not matched to a gene: 4. This CDR3 contains 14 residues. The germline V gene has CDR1 MNHEY and CDR2 SMNVEV (reference sequence).

This clonotype has a handful of counts. V usage is TRBV7-9 and J usage is TRBJ2-1; 9 bases match TRBD2. V lost 1 base to trimming and J lost 5 bases; unmatched junction nucleotides: 12. CDR1 and CDR2 (germline): SEHNR, FQNEAQ (reference sequence). The CDR3 runs 18 residues. The CDR3 is CASSLGPLERGAHNEQFF. The CDR3 DNA sequence: TGTGCCAGCAGCTTAGGACCCTTGGAGCGGGGGGCACACAATGAGCAGTTCTTC.

The J gene is TRBJ2-1, the V gene TRBV7-6; D not certain. The germline V and J ends were trimmed by 5 bases and 1 base, with 15 bases remaining between them. The germline CDR1 and CDR2 sequences are SGHVS and FNYEAQ. CDR3 length: 16 amino acids. DNA of the CDR3: TGTGCCAGCAGCCCGTCAGGCCTGGGGTCCTACAATGAGCAGTTCTTC. Translating it yields CASSPSGLGSYNEQFF.

This clonotype was observed a single time. V is TRBV7-6 and J is TRBJ1-1; D is possibly TRBD1 (5 bases). The V and J ends lost 1 base and 6 bases respectively, with 15 bases between them. The CDR3 has 15 amino acids. The germline V gene encodes CDR1 SGHVS and CDR2 FNYEAQ. The CDR3 DNA is TGTGCCAGCAGCTTAGGGGGGACTGCGCGTCCTGAAGCTTTCTTT. It yields the protein CASSLGGTARPEAFF.

Ten or more counts support this clonotype. The V and J genes are TRBV6-5 and TRBJ1-1; no reliable D call. The V gene's germline CDR1 is MNHEY and CDR2 SVGAGI. V lost 2 bases, J lost 2 bases, and 12 bases lay in between. This CDR3 spans 15 amino acids. In DNA, the CDR3 is TGTGCCAGCAGTTACGAGGGAAGCTTAAACACTGAAGCTTTCTTT. As protein: CASSYEGSLNTEAFF.

Of note for this clonotype: Sequence at one end of the junction differs from germline and may be a read error. The chain carries TRBV6-2 or TRBV6-3 and TRBJ1-2; no clear D. CDR3 size: 13 residues. Germline values: CDR1 MNHEY, CDR2 SVGEGT. CDR3 DNA: TGTGCCAGCAGTTACCTCCCGACCCTGGACGGCGTATTC. Its translation is CASSYLPTLDGVF.

This chain connects TRBV5-4 to TRBJ2-7, with TRBD1 as a possible D gene (6 bases). The CDR3 length is 13 residues. The germline gives CDR1 SGHNT, CDR2 YYREEE (reference sequence). CDR3 sequence reads: CVSSWDKSYEQYV. As DNA, the CDR3 is TGTGTCAGCAGCTGGGACAAATCCTACGAGCAGTACGTC.

V and J are TRBV4-3 and TRBJ2-1; D remains unclear. Germline V gives CDR1 LGHNA, CDR2 YSLEER. This CDR3 region has 15 residues. Trimming removed 0 bases at V and 5 bases at J, with 11 bases between. CDR3 coding DNA: TGCGCCAGCAGCCAAGAGGAAAAGATCGACAATGAGCAGTTCTTC. Encoded protein: CASSQEEKIDNEQFF.

In this sample, this clonotype turned up a few times. The chain couples TRBV7-6 to TRBJ2-1, with a tentative D call TRBD1 (6 bases). Per the germline V gene, CDR1 is SGHVS and CDR2 is FNYEAQ. The CDR3 has 16 amino acids. V gave up 5 bases and J gave up 1 base, with 15 bases separating them. In DNA form, the CDR3 reads TGTGCCAGCAGCACAACCGGGACAAGTTCCTACAATGAGCAGTTCTTC. Its protein is CASSTTGTSSYNEQFF.

This chain links TRBV6-2 or TRBV6-3 with TRBJ1-1; D unresolved. V dropped 5 bases and J dropped 0 bases, with 13 bases sitting between them. This CDR3 comprises 15 residues. Germline V gene data show CDR1 as MNHEY and CDR2 as SVGEGT. CDR3 sequence reads: CASSPWVHMNTEAFF. In DNA, the CDR3 is TGTGCCAGCAGTCCGTGGGTCCACATGAACACTGAAGCTTTCTTT.

The CDR3 loop reads CASSHKAIDWGEQFF. The DNA for the CDR3 is TGTGCCAGCAGCCACAAGGCCATTGACTGGGGTGAGCAGTTCTTC. The chain employs TRBV7-9 and TRBJ2-1; no definite D call. V lost 5 bases and J lost 9, with 20 bases in between. The germline V gene encodes CDR1 SEHNR and CDR2 FQNEAQ (reference sequence). The CDR3 is 15 residues long.

The chain uses TRBV5-6 and TRBJ2-1; D may be TRBD1 (6 bases). The CDR3 has 16 residues. CDR1 is SGHDT, CDR2 YYEEEE, per germline. V was pared by 2 bases and J by 2 bases, with 14 bases between. The CDR3 loop is CASSFGVPGAYNEQFF. The CDR3, as DNA: TGTGCCAGCAGCTTCGGCGTCCCAGGGGCCTACAATGAGCAGTTCTTC.

The V and J genes are TRBV24-1 and TRBJ2-1; 9 bases match TRBD1. The CDR3 consists of 17 residues. After removal of 5 bases from V and 4 bases from J, the junction contained 11 bases not matched to a gene. Germline V lookup: CDR1 KGHDR, CDR2 SFDVKD. CDR3 amino acids: CATSALAGTGTYNEQFF. The CDR3 region has the DNA TGTGCCACCAGTGCCCTCGCGGGGACAGGGACTTACAATGAGCAGTTCTTC.

The V and J genes are TRBV7-9 and TRBJ1-2, with D possibly matching TRBD1 (5 bases). V lost 9 bases and J 5 bases, leaving 22 bases between the germline ends. Germline values: CDR1 SEHNR, CDR2 FQNEAQ (reference sequence). The CDR3 covers 15 residues. CDR3 DNA: TGTGCCAGTATCTCCCAGGAAACAGGTGATTATGGCTACACCTTC. Residues: CASISQETGDYGYTF.

V usage is TRBV9 and J usage is TRBJ1-4; 12 bases are shared with TRBD1. Unmatched junction bases numbered 1, after V lost 2 bases and J lost 8 bases. The CDR3 spans 14 residues. The germline V gene has CDR1 SGDLS and CDR2 YYNGEE. For the CDR3, the DNA is TGTGCCAGCAGCGTGGGACAGGGGGCGGAAAAACTGTTTTTT. This encodes CASSVGQGAEKLFF.

This clonotype was recorded a few times. This chain joins TRBV19 and TRBJ1-5; 8 nucleotides line up with TRBD1. This CDR3 is 14 amino acids long. Germline CDR1 LNHDA, CDR2 SQIVND (reference sequence). J gave up 9 bases and V 6 bases, and 10 bases lay outside the gene matches. CDR3 nucleotides: TGTGCCAGTAGCCTAGGACAGGGTGGAGGGCCCCAGCATTTT. Residues: CASSLGQGGGPQHF.

V and J are TRBV27 and TRBJ1-2; D might be TRBD1 (5 bases). The CDR3 is 11 amino acids. The germline V gene has CDR1 MNHEY and CDR2 SMNVEV (reference sequence). V lost 10 bases and J lost 10, with 16 bases in between. CDR3 DNA sequence: TGTGCCACCCTCCGGGGGAATGACTACACCTTC. Translation: CATLRGNDYTF.

The CDR3 sequence: CASSRVNRADEQYV. CDR3 in DNA: TGTGCCAGCAGCCGAGTAAACAGGGCAGACGAGCAGTACGTC. The chain uses TRBV6-2 or TRBV6-3 and TRBJ2-7; the D gene is possibly TRBD1 (6 bases). V lost 6 bases and J lost 5, with 17 bases in between. The CDR3 consists of 14 residues. Germline CDR1 MNHEY, CDR2 SVGEGT.

This clonotype was observed a handful of times. The chain is built from TRBV4-2 and TRBJ1-2; TRBD1 might be the D (6 bases). The V gene's germline CDR1 is LGHNA and CDR2 YNFKEQ. This CDR3 has 16 amino acids. V was cut by 7 bases and J by 0 bases, with 18 bases left in between. The CDR3 protein is CASTPEQGVTNYGYTF. As DNA, the CDR3 is TGTGCCAGCACCCCGGAACAGGGAGTTACTAACTATGGCTACACCTTC.

Of note for this clonotype: The junction shows a germline mismatch at one end, possibly a read error. The gene calls are TRBV5-3 and TRBJ1-6; D gene ambiguous. TRBV5-3 is annotated as an ORF whose role is uncertain. CDR3 size: 18 residues. The CDR3 protein is CASSLEHPMSSYNSPLHF. CDR3 nucleotides: TGTGCCAGCAGCTTGGAGCATCCTATGAGCTCCTATAATTCACCCCTCCACTTT.

This clonotype was observed a handful of times. The chain carries TRBV4-1 and TRBJ1-1; D gene ambiguous. The CDR3 length is 14 residues. Per the germline V gene, CDR1 is MGHRA and CDR2 is YSYEKL. Trimming pared 0 bases from V and 1 base from J, leaving 6 bases between. Here the CDR3 reads CASSQDPSNTEAFF. The CDR3 DNA sequence: TGCGCCAGCAGCCAAGATCCTTCGAACACTGAAGCTTTCTTT.

On this clonotype itself: With a much larger clone just one base away, this may be a read error. The rearrangement uses TRBV6-5 and TRBJ2-2; TRBD1 might be the D (5 bases). The CDR3 contains 14 residues. Germline V gene sequence: CDR1 MNHEY, CDR2 SVGAGI. V was cut by 0 bases and J by 5 bases, with 7 bases left in between. The CDR3 DNA reads as TGTGCCAGCAGTTACTCGAAGGGGACCGGGGAGCTGTTTTTT. It specifies CASSYSKGTGELFF.

This clonotype has a handful of counts. The rearrangement links TRBV28 to TRBJ1-2, with a weak D call TRBD1 (5 bases). The V and J ends lost 6 bases and 13 bases respectively, with 15 bases between them. The CDR3 loop spans 11 amino acids. The germline V gene has CDR1 MDHEN and CDR2 SYDVKM. CDR3 nucleotides: TGTGCCAGCAGCACCTTTAGGGGCACCACCTTC. It codes for CASSTFRGTTF.

This clonotype has only a few counts. V gene TRBV11-2 combines with J gene TRBJ2-2; 9 bases match TRBD2. The junction had 12 bases not matched to a gene; V was cut back by 8 bases and J by 8 bases. This CDR3 has 15 amino acids. CDR1 is SGHAT, CDR2 FQNNGV, per germline. This CDR3 reads CASPDQAGGPGELFF. The CDR3 nucleotides read TGTGCCAGCCCCGACCAGGCGGGGGGGCCGGGGGAGCTGTTTTTT.

CDR3 DNA: TGTGCCAGCAGGGCAAATGAAGCTTTCTTT. Its translation is CASRANEAFF. The V call is TRBV6-1, the J call TRBJ1-1; D gene unclear. Germline CDR1 reads MNHNS; CDR2 reads SASEGT. V was shortened by 6 bases and J by 7 bases, with 6 bases between the two germline ends. The CDR3 is 10 residues long.

This chain uses TRBV20-1 with TRBJ2-1, with TRBD2 matching 9 bases. Germline CDR1 reads DFQATT; CDR2 reads SNEGSKA (reference sequence). This CDR3 has 16 residues. Trimming took 0 bases from V and 8 from J; bases not matched to a gene: 11. CDR3 DNA sequence: TGCAGTGCTAGAGATCTGGGGCTAGCGGGGATGGATGAGCAGTTCTTC. It yields the protein CSARDLGLAGMDEQFF.

The table lists this clonotype with a few counts. V gene TRBV7-9 combines with J gene TRBJ1-1; 8 bases align to TRBD1. The CDR3 covers 15 residues. V gave up 2 bases and J gave up 4 bases; unmatched junction bases: 6. Germline CDR1 SEHNR, CDR2 FQNEAQ (reference sequence). CDR3 coding DNA: TGTGCCAGCAGCTTACGACAGGGGTTAGGCACTGAAGCTTTCTTT. It encodes CASSLRQGLGTEAFF.

This chain connects TRBV20-1 to TRBJ2-2, with D perhaps assigned TRBD1 or TRBD2 (5 bases each). V lost 0 bases to trimming and J lost 3 bases, with 14 bases between them. Per the germline V gene, CDR1 is DFQATT and CDR2 is SNEGSKA (reference sequence). This CDR3 has 16 residues. In DNA form, the CDR3 reads TGCAGTGCTAGAGACGGGGCAGGGAGAGACACCGGGGAGCTGTTTTTT. Its protein is CSARDGAGRDTGELFF.

The chain joins TRBV28 to TRBJ2-1, with 12 bases matching TRBD2. The CDR3 spans 15 residues. CDR1 and CDR2 from the germline V gene are MDHEN and SYDVKM. The V and J ends lost 6 bases and 6 bases, in that order; junction bases with no gene match: 6. The CDR3 nucleotides are TGTGCCAGCAGCTCTGGACTAGCGGGGACCAATGAGCAGTTCTTC. This encodes CASSSGLAGTNEQFF.